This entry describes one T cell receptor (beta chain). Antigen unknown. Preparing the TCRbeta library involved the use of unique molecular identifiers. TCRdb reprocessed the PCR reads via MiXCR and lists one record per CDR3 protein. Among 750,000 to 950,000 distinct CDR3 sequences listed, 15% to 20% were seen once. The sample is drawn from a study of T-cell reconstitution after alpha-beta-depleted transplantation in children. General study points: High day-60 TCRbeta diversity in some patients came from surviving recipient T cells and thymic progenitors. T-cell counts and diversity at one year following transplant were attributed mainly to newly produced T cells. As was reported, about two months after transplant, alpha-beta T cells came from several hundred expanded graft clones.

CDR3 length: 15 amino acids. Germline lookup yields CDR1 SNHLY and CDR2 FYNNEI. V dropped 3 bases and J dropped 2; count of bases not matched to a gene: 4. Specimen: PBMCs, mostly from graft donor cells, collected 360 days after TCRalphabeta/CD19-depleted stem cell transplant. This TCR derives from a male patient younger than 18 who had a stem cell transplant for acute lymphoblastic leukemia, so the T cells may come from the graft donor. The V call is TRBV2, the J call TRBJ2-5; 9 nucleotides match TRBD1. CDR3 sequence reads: CASSEGQGFQETQYF. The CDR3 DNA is TGTGCCAGCAGTGAGGGACAGGGTTTTCAAGAGACCCAGTACTTC.